The sequence of this TCR beta chain was determined in a study of regulatory T cells in long-lasting Graves disease. CDR1 is SGHTA and CDR2 is FQGTGA in the germline V gene. The CDR3 covers 18 residues. The germline V and J ends were trimmed by 4 bases and 2 bases, with 20 bases remaining between them. Arm-PCR of CDR3 regions with iRepertoire HTBI primers generated TCR beta libraries. TCRdb fed the multiplex PCR reads into MiXCR, producing one record per CDR3 protein. The sample shows 350,000 to 450,000 distinct CDR3 sequences, about an eighth of them seen only once. This clonotype was found many times. Time point here: newly diagnosed GD, antithyroid drugs for less than 3 months. After RNA was extracted from PBMCs, the TCR library was made from it. The source of the patients was an endocrinology department in Xi'an, China. The data were also submitted as part of a second study, on T cells in Graves' hyperthyroidism and ophthalmopathy.

This clonotype originated in a woman aged 18 to 35 with Graves disease. This chain links TRBV7-3 with TRBJ2-2; D gene unclear. The specimen comprised peripheral blood mononuclear cells (PBMCs), sampled at new diagnosis, from a patient treated with antithyroid drugs. CDR3 DNA: TGTGCCAGCAGCTATCAAACAGACCCAGTTTTTAACACCGGGGAGCTGTTTTTT. Translation gives CASSYQTDPVFNTGELFF.